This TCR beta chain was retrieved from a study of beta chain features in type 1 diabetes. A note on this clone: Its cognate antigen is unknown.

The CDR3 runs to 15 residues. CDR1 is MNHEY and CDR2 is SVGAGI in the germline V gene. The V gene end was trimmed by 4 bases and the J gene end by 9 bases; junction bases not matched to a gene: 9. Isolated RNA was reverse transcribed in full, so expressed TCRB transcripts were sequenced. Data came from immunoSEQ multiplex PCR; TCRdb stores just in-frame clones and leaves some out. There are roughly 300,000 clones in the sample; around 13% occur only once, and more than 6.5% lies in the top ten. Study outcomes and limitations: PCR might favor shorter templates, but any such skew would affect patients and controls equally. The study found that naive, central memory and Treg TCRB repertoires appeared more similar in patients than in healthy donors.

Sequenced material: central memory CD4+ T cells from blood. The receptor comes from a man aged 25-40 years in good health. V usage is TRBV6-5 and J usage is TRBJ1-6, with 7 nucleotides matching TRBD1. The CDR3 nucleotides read TGTGCCAGCAGTTTACAGGGGACCGGCGGTTCACCCCTCCACTTT. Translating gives CASSLQGTGGSPLHF.